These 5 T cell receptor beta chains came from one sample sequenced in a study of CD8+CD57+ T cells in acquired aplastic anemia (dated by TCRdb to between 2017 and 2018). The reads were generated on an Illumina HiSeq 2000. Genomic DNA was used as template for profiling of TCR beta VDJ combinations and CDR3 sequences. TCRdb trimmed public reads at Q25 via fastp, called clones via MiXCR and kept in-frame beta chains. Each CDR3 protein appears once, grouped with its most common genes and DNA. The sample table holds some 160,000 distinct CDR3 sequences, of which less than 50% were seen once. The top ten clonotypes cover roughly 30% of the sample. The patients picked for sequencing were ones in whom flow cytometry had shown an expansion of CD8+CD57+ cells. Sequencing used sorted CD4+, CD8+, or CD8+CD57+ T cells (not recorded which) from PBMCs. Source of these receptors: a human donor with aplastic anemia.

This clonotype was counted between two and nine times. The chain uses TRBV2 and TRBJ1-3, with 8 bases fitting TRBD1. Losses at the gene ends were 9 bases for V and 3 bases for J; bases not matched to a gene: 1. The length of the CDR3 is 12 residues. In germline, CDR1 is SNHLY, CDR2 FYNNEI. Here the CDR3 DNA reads TGTGCCAGTGGACAGGGTGGAAACACCATATATTTT. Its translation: CASGQGGNTIYF.

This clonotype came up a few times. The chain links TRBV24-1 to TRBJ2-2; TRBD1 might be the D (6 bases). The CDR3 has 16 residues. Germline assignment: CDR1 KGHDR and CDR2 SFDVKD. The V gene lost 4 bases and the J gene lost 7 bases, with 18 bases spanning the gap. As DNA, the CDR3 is TGTGCCACCAGTGACCGTACGGGACAAAGGCACGGGGAGCTGTTTTTT. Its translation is CATSDRTGQRHGELFF.

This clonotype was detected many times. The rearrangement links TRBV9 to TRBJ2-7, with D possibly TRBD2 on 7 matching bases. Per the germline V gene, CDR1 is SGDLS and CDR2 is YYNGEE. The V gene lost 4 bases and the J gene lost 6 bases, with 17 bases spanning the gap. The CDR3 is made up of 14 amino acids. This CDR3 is CASSPTGRVGEQYF. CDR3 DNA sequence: TGTGCCAGCAGCCCAACAGGGAGGGTTGGCGAGCAGTACTTC.

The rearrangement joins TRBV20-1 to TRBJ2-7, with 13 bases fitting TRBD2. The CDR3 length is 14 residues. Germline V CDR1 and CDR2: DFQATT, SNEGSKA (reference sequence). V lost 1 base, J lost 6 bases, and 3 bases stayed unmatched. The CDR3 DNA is TGCAGTGCTAGAGGGACTAGCGGGGGAGGCGAGCAGTACTTC. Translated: CSARGTSGGGEQYF.

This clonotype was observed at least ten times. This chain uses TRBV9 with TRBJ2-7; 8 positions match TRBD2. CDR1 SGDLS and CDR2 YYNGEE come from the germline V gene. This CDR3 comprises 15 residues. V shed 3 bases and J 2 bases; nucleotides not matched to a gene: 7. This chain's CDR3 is CASSAGSGVAYEQYF. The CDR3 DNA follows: TGTGCCAGCAGCGCTGGTAGCGGGGTCGCCTACGAGCAGTACTTC. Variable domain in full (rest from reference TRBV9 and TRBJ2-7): DSGVTQTPKHLITATGQRVTLRCSPRSGDLSVYWYQQSLDQGLQFLIQYYNGEERAKGNILERFSAQQFPDLHSELNLSSLELGDSALYFCASSAGSGVAYEQYFGPGTRLTVT.